These T cell receptor beta chains were read from a single sample in a study of tumour-infiltrating T cells in Burkitt lymphoma. The method was immunoSEQ multiplex PCR; TCRdb's version includes in-frame clones alone and lacks a portion of them. The sample records 900 to 950 clones, about 89% being singletons. Input material: tumor tissue. The receptors come from a human donor with diffuse large B-cell lymphoma. Both conserved end residues are part of each CDR3. Fields, in order: clone size, D gene, V gene, J gene, CDR3 length, CDR3 protein, CDR3 DNA. D genes are given only for firm matches. A row's size may be missing; if present it is once, few, many or a size class.

once,TRBD1,TRBV28,TRBJ1-1,14,CASSSTGRKTEAFF,TGTGCCAGCAGTTCGACAGGGAGGAAGACTGAAGCTTTCTTT
once,.,TRBV20-1,TRBJ2-7,11,CSARDSYEQYF,TGCAGTGCTAGGGACAGCTACGAGCAGTACTTC
.,TRBD1,TRBV4-3,TRBJ1-5,17,CASSQAIHTGEYQPQHF,TGCGCCAGCAGCCAAGCCATCCACACAGGGGAGTATCAGCCCCAGCATTTT
.,TRBD1,TRBV29-1,TRBJ1-1,13,CSALTGVGTEAFF,TGCAGCGCTTTGACAGGGGTGGGCACTGAAGCTTTCTTT
.,.,TRBV7-9,TRBJ2-7,14,CASSPHGAGYEQYF,TGTGCCAGCAGCCCCCACGGGGCGGGATACGAGCAGTACTTC
.,TRBD1,TRBV18,TRBJ1-2,15,CASSPDRTGLYGYTF,TGTGCCAGCTCACCAGATCGGACAGGCCTCTATGGCTACACCTTC
.,TRBD1,TRBV2,TRBJ2-3,14,CASRTQGSSDTQYF,TGTGCCAGCAGAACACAGGGGAGCTCAGATACGCAGTATTTT
once,.,TRBV5-1,TRBJ2-2,14,CASGGEANTGELFF,TGCGCCAGCGGTGGGGAAGCGAACACCGGGGAGCTGTTTTTT
once,.,TRBV18,TRBJ1-1,12,CATQREGTEAFF,TGTGCCACCCAGAGGGAGGGCACTGAAGCTTTCTTT
.,.,TRBV7-2,TRBJ2-3,14,CASSLRGRTDTQYF,TGTGCCAGCAGCTTACGGGGCCGCACAGATACGCAGTATTTT
.,TRBD1,TRBV6-5,TRBJ2-7,14,CASSYSRQGSEQYF,TGTGCCAGCAGTTACTCCCGACAGGGGAGCGAGCAGTACTTC
.,.,TRBV7-9,TRBJ2-1,13,CATPGTSYNEQFF,TGTGCCACCCCCGGGACTTCTTACAATGAGCAGTTCTTC
.,.,TRBV5-1,TRBJ2-1,14,CASSWDSSYNEQFF,TGCGCCAGCAGCTGGGACTCCTCCTACAATGAGCAGTTCTTC
.,.,TRBV11-3,TRBJ1-3,15,CASSLSRSAGNTIYF,TGTGCCAGCAGCTTATCCAGATCGGCTGGAAACACCATATATTTT
.,TRBD1,TRBV19,TRBJ1-2,15,CASTGGPPINYGYTF,TGTGCCAGTACAGGGGGCCCTCCGATTAACTATGGCTACACCTTC
.,TRBD2,TRBV11-2,TRBJ2-3,16,CASSSLPGLTTDTQYF,TGTGCCAGCAGCTCACTTCCGGGACTAACAACAGATACGCAGTATTTT
.,.,TRBV7-9,TRBJ1-5,14,CASSFQGSNQPQHF,TGTGCCAGCAGCTTTCAGGGTAGCAATCAGCCCCAGCATTTT
.,.,TRBV19,TRBJ1-2,14,CASTLGSIHYGYTF,TGTGCCAGTACCCTTGGATCGATTCACTATGGCTACACCTTC
once,.,TRBV5-1,TRBJ1-5,14,CASSLEGGRQPQHF,TGCGCCAGCAGCTTGGAAGGGGGACGTCAGCCCCAGCATTTT
.,TRBD2,TRBV14,TRBJ2-3,16,CASSPLLAGGVDTQYF,TGTGCCAGCAGCCCCCTACTAGCGGGAGGGGTAGATACGCAGTATTTT
.,.,TRBV9,TRBJ2-2,14,CASRDRANTGELFF,TGTGCCAGCCGGGACCGAGCGAACACCGGGGAGCTGTTTTTT
.,TRBD2,TRBV5-6,TRBJ2-1,15,CASSFRTSGTNEQFF,TGTGCCAGCAGCTTCAGGACTAGCGGGACTAATGAGCAGTTCTTC
.,.,TRBV5-8,TRBJ1-5,15,CASKTRDNSNQPQHF,TGTGCCAGCAAAACCCGGGACAATAGCAATCAGCCCCAGCATTTT
.,TRBD1,TRBV7-2,TRBJ2-3,13,CASSSIWTGTQYF,TGTGCCAGCAGCTCAATTTGGACAGGAACGCAGTATTTT
.,.,TRBV9,TRBJ1-2,14,CASSLEGQSYGYTF,TGTGCCAGCAGCCTCGAAGGGCAGAGCTATGGCTACACCTTC
.,.,TRBV19,TRBJ1-5,13,CAGGRRGDQPQHF,TGTGCGGGGGGGCGGCGAGGGGATCAGCCCCAGCATTTT
.,TRBD1,TRBV19,TRBJ1-2,14,CASSSWTGGNGYTF,TGTGCCAGTAGCAGCTGGACAGGGGGTAATGGCTACACCTTC
few,.,TRBV9,TRBJ2-5,14,CASSRGGPPETQYF,TGTGCCAGCAGTCGAGGAGGGCCACCGGAGACCCAGTACTTC
once,.,TRBV7-8,TRBJ2-1,13,CASSLAFGNEQFF,TGTGCCAGCAGCTTAGCGTTTGGCAATGAGCAGTTCTTC
.,.,TRBV10-3,TRBJ2-1,15,CAISDPVWALDEQFF,TGTGCCATCAGTGACCCGGTATGGGCGCTAGATGAGCAGTTCTTC
.,.,TRBV19,TRBJ1-1,16,CASTKTGNSAASEAFF,TGTGCCAGTACCAAAACTGGCAACTCGGCTGCGTCTGAAGCTTTCTTT
.,.,TRBV18,TRBJ2-5,14,CASSPPNAQETQYF,TGTGCCAGCTCACCACCGAACGCCCAAGAGACCCAGTACTTC
.,.,TRBV5-1,TRBJ1-1,14,CASSLSGGETEAFF,TGCGCCAGCAGCTTGTCCGGGGGTGAGACTGAAGCTTTCTTT
.,TRBD1,TRBV30,TRBJ2-7,18,CAWSPRDRRFLPSYEQYF,TGTGCCTGGAGTCCCCGGGACAGAAGGTTCCTTCCCTCCTACGAGCAGTACTTC